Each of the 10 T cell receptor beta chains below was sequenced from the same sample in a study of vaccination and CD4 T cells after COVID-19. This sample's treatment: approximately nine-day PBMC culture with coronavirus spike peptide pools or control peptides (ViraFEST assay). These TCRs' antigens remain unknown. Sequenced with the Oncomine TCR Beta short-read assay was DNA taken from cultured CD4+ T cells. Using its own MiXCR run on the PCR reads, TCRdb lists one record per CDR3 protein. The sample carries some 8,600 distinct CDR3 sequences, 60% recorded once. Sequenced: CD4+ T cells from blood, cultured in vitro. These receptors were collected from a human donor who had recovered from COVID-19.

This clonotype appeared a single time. CDR3 nucleotides: TGTGCCACCAGCAGAGATTTCGGACAGGGGTACGGGGAGCTGTTTTTT. Protein: CATSRDFGQGYGELFF. The chain uses TRBV15 and TRBJ2-2; 9 nucleotides line up with TRBD1. The CDR3 contains 16 residues. V lost 0 bases and J lost 7; bases outside the gene matches: 6. Germline V gene lookup returns CDR1 LNHNV and CDR2 YYDKDF (reference sequence). The full variable domain, with the rest looked up from reference TRBV15 and TRBJ2-2, is DAMVIQNPRYQVTQFGKPVTLSCSQTLNHNVMYWYQQKSSQAPKLLFHYYDKDFNNEADTPDNFQSRRPNTSFCFLDIRSPGLGDTAMYLCATSRDFGQGYGELFFGEGSRLTVL.

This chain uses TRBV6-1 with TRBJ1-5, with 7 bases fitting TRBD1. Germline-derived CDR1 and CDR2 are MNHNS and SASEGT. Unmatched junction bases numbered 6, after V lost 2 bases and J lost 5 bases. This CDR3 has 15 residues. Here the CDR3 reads CASSERGRGDQPQHF. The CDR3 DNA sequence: TGTGCCAGCAGTGAAAGGGGGCGGGGAGATCAGCCCCAGCATTTT.

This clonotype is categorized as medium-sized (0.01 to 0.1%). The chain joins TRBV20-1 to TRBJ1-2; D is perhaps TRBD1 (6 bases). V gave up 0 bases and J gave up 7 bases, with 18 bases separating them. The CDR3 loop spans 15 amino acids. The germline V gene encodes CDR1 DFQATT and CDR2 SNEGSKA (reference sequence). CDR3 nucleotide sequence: TGCAGTGCTAGAGACCCGACCGGGGAGGGGGGTGGCTACACCTTC. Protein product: CSARDPTGEGGGYTF.

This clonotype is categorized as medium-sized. The CDR3 sequence: CASRKTSGRAPFF. The CDR3 nucleotides are TGTGCCAGCAGGAAGACTAGCGGGAGGGCACCGTTCTTC. The chain couples TRBV6-2 or TRBV6-3 to TRBJ2-1; TRBD2 matches 14 bases. In germline, CDR1 is MNHEY, CDR2 SVGEGT. The length of the CDR3 is 13 residues. Germline trimming cut 6 bases from V and 15 bases from J; bases unmatched to any gene: 7.

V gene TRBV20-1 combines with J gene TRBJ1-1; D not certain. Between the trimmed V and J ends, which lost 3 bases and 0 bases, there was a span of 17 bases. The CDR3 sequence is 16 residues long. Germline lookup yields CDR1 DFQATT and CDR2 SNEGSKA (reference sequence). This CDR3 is CSARDSGTPMNTEAFF. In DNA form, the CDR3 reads TGCAGTGCTAGGGATTCGGGCACCCCCATGAACACTGAAGCTTTCTTT.

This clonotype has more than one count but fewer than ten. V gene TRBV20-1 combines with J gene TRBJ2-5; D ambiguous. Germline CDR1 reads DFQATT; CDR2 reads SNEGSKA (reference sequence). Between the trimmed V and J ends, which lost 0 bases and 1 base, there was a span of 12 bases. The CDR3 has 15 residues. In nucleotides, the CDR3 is TGCAGTGCTAGAGATACTGCCAGGATCCAAGAGACCCAGTACTTC. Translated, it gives CSARDTARIQETQYF.

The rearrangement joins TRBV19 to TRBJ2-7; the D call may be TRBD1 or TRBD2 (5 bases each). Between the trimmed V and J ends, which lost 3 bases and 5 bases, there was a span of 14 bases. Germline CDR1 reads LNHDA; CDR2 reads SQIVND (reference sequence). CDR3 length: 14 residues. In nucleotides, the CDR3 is TGTGCCAGTAGTATTACGTGGGACGGCGACGAGCAGTACTTC. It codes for CASSITWDGDEQYF.

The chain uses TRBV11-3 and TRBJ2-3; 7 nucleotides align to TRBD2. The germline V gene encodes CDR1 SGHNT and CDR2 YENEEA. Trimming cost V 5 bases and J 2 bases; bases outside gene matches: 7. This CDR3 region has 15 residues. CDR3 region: CASSPLGDYTDTQYF. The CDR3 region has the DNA TGTGCCAGCAGCCCCCTGGGGGACTACACAGATACGCAGTATTTT.

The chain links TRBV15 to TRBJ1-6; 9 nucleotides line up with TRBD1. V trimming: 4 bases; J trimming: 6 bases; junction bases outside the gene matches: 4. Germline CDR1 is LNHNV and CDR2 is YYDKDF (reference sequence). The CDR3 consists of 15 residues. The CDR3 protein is CATSIRTGANSPLHF. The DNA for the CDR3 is TGTGCCACCAGCATTAGGACAGGGGCTAATTCACCCCTCCACTTT.

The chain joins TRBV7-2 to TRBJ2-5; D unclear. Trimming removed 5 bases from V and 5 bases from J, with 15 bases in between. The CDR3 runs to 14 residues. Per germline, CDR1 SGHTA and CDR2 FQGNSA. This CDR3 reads CASSGRSGMETQYF. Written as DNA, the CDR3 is TGTGCCAGCAGCGGGCGGTCGGGTATGGAGACCCAGTACTTC.